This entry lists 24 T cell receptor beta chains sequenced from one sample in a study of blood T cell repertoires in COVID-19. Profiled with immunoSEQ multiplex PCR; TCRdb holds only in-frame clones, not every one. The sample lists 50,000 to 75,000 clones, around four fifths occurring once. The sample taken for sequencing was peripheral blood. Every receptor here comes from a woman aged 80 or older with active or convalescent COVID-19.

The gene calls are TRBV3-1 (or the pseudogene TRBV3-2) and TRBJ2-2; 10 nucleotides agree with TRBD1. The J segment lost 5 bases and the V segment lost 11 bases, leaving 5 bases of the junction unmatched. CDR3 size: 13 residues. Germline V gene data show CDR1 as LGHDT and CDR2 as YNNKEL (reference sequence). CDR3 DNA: TGTGCCGGTAGGACAGGGGGAACCGGGGAGCTGTTTTTT. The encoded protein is CAGRTGGTGELFF.

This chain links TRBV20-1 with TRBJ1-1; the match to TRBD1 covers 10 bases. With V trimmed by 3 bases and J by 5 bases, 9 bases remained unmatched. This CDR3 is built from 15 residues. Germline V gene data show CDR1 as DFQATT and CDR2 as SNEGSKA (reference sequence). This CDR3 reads CSASLDRGLRTEAFF. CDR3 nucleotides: TGCAGTGCTAGTTTGGACAGGGGGTTGAGGACTGAAGCTTTCTTT.

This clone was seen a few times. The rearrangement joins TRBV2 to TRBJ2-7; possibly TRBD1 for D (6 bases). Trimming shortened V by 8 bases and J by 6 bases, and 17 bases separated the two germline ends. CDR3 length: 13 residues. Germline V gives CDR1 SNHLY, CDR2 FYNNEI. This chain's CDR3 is CASRAGEYGEQYF. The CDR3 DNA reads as TGTGCCAGCCGGGCAGGGGAATACGGCGAGCAGTACTTC.

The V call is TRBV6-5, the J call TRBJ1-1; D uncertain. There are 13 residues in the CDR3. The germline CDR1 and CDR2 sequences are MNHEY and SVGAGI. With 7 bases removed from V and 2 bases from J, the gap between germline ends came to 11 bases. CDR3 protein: CASTRHSNTEAFF. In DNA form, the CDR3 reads TGTGCCAGCACCAGACACTCTAACACTGAAGCTTTCTTT.

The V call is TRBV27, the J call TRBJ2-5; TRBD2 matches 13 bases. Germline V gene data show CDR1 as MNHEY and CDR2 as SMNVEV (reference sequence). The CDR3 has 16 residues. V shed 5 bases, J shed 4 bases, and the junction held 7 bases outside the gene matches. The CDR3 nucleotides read TGTGCCAGCAGTCCCCTACTAGCGGGGGGGGGAGAGACCCAGTACTTC. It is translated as CASSPLLAGGGETQYF.

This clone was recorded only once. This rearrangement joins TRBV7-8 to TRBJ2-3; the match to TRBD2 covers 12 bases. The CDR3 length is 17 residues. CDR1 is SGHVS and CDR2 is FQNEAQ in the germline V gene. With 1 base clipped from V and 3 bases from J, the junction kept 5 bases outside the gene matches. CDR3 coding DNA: TGTGCCAGCAGCTTAGGGACTAGCGGGGTACGAACAGATACGCAGTATTTT. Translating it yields CASSLGTSGVRTDTQYF.

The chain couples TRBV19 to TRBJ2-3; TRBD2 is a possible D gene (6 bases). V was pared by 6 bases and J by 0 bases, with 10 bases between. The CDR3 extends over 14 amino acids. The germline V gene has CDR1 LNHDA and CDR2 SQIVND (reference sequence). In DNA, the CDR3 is TGTGCCAGTAGGGGGGGACTCAGCACAGATACGCAGTATTTT. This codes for CASRGGLSTDTQYF.

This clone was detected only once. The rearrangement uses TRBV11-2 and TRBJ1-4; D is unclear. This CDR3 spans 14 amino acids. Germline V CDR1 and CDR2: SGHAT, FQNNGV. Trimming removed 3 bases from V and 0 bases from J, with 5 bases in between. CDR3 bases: TGTGCCAGCAGCTTCTCTGCAACTAATGAAAAACTGTTTTTT. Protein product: CASSFSATNEKLFF.

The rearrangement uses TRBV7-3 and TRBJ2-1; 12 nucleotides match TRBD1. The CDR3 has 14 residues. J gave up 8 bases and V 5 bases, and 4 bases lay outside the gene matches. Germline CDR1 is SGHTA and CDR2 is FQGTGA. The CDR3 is CASSPGTGGDEQFF. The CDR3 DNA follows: TGTGCCAGCAGCCCCGGGACAGGGGGCGATGAGCAGTTCTTC.

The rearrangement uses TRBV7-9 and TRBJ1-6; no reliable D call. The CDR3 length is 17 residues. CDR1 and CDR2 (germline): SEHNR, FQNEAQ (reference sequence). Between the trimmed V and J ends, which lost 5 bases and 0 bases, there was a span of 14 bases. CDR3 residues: CASSPPGGLSYNSPLHF. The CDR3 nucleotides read TGTGCCAGCAGCCCCCCGGGAGGGCTCTCCTATAATTCACCCCTCCACTTT.

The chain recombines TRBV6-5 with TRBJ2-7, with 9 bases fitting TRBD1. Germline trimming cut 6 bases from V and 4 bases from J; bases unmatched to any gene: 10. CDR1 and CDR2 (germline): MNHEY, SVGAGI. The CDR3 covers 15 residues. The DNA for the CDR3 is TGTGCCAGCAGGACCCTGACAGGGGGGTCATACGAGCAGTACTTC. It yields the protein CASRTLTGGSYEQYF.

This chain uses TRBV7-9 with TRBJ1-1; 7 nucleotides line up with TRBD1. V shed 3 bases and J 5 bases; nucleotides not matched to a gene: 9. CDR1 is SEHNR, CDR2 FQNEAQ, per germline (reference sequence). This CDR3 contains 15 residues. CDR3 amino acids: CASSFGAQGRTEAFF. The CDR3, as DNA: TGTGCCAGCAGCTTTGGTGCACAGGGGAGGACTGAAGCTTTCTTT. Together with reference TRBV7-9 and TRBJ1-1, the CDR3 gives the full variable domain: DTGVSQNPRHKITKRGQNVTFRCDPISEHNRLYWYRQTLGQGPEFLTYFQNEAQLEKSRLLSDRFSAERPKGSFSTLEIQRTEQGDSAMYLCASSFGAQGRTEAFFGQGTRLTVV.

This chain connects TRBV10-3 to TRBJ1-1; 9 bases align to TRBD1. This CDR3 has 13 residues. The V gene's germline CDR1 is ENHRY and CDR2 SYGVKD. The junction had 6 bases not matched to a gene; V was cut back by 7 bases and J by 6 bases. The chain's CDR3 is CAIIGQGSAEAFF. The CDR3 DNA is TGTGCCATCATTGGACAGGGGTCCGCTGAAGCTTTCTTT.

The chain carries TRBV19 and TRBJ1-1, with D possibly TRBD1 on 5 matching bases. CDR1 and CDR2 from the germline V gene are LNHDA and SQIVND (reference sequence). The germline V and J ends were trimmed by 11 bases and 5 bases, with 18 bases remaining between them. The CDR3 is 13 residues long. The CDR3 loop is CAVKAQGMTEAFF. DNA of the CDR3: TGTGCCGTGAAGGCGCAGGGCATGACTGAAGCTTTCTTT.

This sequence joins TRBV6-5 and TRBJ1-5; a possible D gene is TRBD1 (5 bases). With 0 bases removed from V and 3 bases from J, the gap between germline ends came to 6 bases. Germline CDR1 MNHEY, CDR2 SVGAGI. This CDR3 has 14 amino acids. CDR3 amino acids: CASSYSGANQPQHF. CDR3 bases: TGTGCCAGCAGTTACTCAGGGGCCAATCAGCCCCAGCATTTT.

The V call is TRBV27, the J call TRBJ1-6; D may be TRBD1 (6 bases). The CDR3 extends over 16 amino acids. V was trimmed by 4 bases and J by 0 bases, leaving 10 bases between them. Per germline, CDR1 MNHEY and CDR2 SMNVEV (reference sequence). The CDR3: CASSYRVSSYNSPLHF. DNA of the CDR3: TGTGCCAGCAGTTACAGGGTGAGCTCCTATAATTCACCCCTCCACTTT.

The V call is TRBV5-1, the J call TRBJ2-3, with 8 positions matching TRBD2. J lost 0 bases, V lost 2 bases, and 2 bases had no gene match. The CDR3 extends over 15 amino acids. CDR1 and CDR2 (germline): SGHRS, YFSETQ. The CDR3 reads CASSFSGASTDTQYF. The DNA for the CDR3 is TGCGCCAGCAGCTTTAGCGGGGCTAGCACAGATACGCAGTATTTT.

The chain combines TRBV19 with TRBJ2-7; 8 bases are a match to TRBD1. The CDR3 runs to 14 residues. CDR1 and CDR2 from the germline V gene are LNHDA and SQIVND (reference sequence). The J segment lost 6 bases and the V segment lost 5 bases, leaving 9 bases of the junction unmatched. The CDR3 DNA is TGTGCCAGTAGTCGGACAGGGATACCCTCCGAGCAGTACTTC. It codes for CASSRTGIPSEQYF.

CDR3 coding DNA: TGTGCCAGCAGTGAAGGCAGAAATCAGCCCCAGCATTTT. Its translation: CASSEGRNQPQHF. The chain combines TRBV2 with TRBJ1-5; unclear D gene. This CDR3 contains 13 residues. The germline V and J ends were trimmed by 1 base and 4 bases, with 5 bases remaining between them. Looked up from germline, CDR1 is SNHLY and CDR2 is FYNNEI.

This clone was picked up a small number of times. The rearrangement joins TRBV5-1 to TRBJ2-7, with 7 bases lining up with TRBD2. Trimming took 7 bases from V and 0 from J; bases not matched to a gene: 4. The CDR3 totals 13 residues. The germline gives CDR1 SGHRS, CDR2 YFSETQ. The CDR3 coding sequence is TGCGCCAGCTCCCCGGGAGGCTCCTACGAGCAGTACTTC. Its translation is CASSPGGSYEQYF.

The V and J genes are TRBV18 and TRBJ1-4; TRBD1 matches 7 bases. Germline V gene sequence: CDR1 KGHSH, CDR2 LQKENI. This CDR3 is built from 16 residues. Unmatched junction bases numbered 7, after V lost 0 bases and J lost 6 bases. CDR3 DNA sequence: TGTGCCAGCTCACCACCCACGACAGGGAGGTATGAAAAACTGTTTTTT. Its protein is CASSPPTTGRYEKLFF. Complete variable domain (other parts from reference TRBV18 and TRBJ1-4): NAGVMQNPRHLVRRRGQEARLRCSPMKGHSHVYWYRQLPEEGLKFMVYLQKENIIDESGMPKERFSAEFPKEGPSILRIQQVVRGDSAAYFCASSPPTTGRYEKLFFGSGTQLSVL.

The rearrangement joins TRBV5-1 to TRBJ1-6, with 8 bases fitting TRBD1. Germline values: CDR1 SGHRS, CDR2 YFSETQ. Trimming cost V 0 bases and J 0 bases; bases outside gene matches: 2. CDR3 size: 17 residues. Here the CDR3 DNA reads TGCGCCAGCAGCTTGGTAACAGGGGGCTCCTATAATTCACCCCTCCACTTT. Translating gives CASSLVTGGSYNSPLHF.

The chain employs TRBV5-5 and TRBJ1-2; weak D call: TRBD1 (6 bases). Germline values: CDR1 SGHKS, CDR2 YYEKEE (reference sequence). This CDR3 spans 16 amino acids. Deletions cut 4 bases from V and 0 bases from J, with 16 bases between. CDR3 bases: TGTGCCAGCAGCCCCAGCGGACAGAAACCTAACTATGGCTACACCTTC. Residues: CASSPSGQKPNYGYTF.

The CDR3 here is CASGLAGIYYEQYF. The CDR3 nucleotides are TGTGCCAGCGGCCTGGCAGGGATTTATTACGAGCAGTACTTC. The chain couples TRBV27 to TRBJ2-7; D is perhaps TRBD1 (5 bases). Germline V gene lookup returns CDR1 MNHEY and CDR2 SMNVEV (reference sequence). V lost 8 bases to trimming and J lost 4 bases, with 18 bases between them. The CDR3 runs to 14 residues.